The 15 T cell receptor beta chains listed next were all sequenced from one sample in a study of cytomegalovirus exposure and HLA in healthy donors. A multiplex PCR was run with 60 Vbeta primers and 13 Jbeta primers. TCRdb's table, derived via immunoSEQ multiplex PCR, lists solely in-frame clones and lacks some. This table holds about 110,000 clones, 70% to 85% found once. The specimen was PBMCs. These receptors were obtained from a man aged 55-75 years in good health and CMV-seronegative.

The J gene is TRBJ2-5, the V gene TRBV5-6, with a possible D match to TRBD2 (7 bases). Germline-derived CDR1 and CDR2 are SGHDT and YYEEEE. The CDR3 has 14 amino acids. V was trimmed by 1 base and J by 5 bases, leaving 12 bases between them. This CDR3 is CASSLRGGGETQYF. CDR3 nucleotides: TGTGCCAGCAGCTTGAGGGGGGGCGGGGAGACCCAGTACTTC.

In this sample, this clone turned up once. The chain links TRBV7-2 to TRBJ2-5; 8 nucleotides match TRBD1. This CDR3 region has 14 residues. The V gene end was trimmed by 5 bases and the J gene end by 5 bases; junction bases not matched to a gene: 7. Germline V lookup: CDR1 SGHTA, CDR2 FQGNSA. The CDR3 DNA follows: TGTGCCAGCAGCACAAGGACAGGGTGGGAGACCCAGTACTTC. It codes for CASSTRTGWETQYF.

CDR3 bases: TGTGCCAGCAGCAGTTCGACAGGGAACGAGCAGTACTTC. Protein: CASSSSTGNEQYF. V is TRBV5-4 and J is TRBJ2-7, with 7 positions matching TRBD1. The CDR3 has 13 residues. Per the germline V gene, CDR1 is SGHNT and CDR2 is YYREEE (reference sequence). J was trimmed by 5 bases and V by 4 bases; bases with no gene match: 6. Based on the CDR3 plus reference TRBV5-4 and TRBJ2-7, the full variable domain is ETGVTQSPTHLIKTRGQQVTLRCSSQSGHNTVSWYQQALGQGPQFIFQYYREEENGRGNFPPRFSGLQFPNYSSELNVNALELDDSALYLCASSSSTGNEQYFGPGTRLTVT.

DNA for the CDR3: TGCAGCGGCCGGGGAGCTCGCGGAGGCTACACCTTC. Amino acids: CSGRGARGGYTF. V and J are TRBV29-1 and TRBJ1-2, with D unclear. V dropped 7 bases and J dropped 8 bases, with 17 bases sitting between them. The CDR3 contains 12 residues. CDR1 SQVTM and CDR2 ANQGSEA come from the germline V gene. The full variable domain, rest sourced from reference TRBV29-1 and TRBJ1-2, is SAVISQKPSRDICQRGTSLTIQCQVDSQVTMMFWYRQQPGQSLTLIATANQGSEATYESGFVIDKFPISRPNLTFSTLTVSNMSPEDSSIYLCSGRGARGGYTFGSGTRLTVV.

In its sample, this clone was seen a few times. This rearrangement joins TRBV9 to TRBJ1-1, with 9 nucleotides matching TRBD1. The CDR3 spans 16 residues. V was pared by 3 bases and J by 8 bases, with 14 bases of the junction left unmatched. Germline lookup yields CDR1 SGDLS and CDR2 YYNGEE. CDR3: CASSELGQGGFAEAFF. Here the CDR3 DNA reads TGTGCCAGCAGCGAACTGGGACAGGGCGGATTCGCCGAAGCTTTCTTT.

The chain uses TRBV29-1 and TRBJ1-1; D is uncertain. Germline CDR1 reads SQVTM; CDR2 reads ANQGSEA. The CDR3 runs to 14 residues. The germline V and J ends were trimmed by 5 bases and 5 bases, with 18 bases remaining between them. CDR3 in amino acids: CSVILSGRETEAFF. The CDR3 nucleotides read TGCAGCGTTATACTATCCGGGCGGGAGACTGAAGCTTTCTTT.

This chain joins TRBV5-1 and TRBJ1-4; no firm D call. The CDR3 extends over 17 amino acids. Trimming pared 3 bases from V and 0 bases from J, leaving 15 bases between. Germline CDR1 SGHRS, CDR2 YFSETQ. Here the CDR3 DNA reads TGCGCCAGCAGCTCCCGAGGGAGTCGTACAACTAATGAAAAACTGTTTTTT. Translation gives CASSSRGSRTTNEKLFF.

CDR3 DNA sequence: TGTGCCACTCTGGCTAGCGGCACAGATACGCAGTATTTT. Translating it yields CATLASGTDTQYF. V gene TRBV27 combines with J gene TRBJ2-3, with D perhaps TRBD2 (6 bases). The ends were cut back, 10 bases at V and 1 base at J, with 12 bases in the middle. The germline V gene has CDR1 MNHEY and CDR2 SMNVEV (reference sequence). This CDR3 comprises 13 residues.

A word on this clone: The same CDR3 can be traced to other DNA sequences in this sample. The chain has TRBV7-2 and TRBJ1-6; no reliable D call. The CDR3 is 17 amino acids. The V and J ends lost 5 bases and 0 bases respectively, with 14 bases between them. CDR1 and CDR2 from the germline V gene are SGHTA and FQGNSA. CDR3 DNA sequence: TGTGCCAGCAGCCAGACAATTCCTCCCTCCTATAATTCACCCCTCCACTTT. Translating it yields CASSQTIPPSYNSPLHF.

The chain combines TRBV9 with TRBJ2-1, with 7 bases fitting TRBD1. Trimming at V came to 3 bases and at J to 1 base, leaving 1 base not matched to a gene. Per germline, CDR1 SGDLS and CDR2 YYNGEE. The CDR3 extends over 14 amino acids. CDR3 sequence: CASSGGQSYNEQFF. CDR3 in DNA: TGTGCCAGCAGCGGGGGACAGTCCTACAATGAGCAGTTCTTC.

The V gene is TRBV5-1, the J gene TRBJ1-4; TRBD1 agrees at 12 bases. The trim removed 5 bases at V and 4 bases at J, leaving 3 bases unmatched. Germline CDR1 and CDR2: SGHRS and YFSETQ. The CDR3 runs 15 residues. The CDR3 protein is CASRGQGAYNEKLFF. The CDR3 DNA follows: TGCGCCAGCAGGGGACAGGGGGCGTATAATGAAAAACTGTTTTTT.

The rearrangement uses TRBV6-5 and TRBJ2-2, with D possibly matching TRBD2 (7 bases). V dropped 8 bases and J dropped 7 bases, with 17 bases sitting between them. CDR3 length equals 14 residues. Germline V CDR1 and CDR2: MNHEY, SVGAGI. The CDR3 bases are TGTGCCAGCTCCAAAGGGGGGGGCGGCGGGGAGCTGTTTTTT. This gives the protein CASSKGGGGGELFF.

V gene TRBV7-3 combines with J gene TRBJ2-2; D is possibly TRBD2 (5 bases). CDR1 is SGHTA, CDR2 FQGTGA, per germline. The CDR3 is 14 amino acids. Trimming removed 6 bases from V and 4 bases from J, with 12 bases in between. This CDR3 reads CASRAGGGTGELFF. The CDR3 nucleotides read TGTGCCAGCAGGGCGGGTGGAGGCACCGGGGAGCTGTTTTTT. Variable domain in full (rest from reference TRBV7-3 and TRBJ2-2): GAGVSQTPSNKVTEKGKYVELRCDPISGHTALYWYRQSLGQGPEFLIYFQGTGAADDSGLPNDRFFAVRPEGSVSTLKIQRTERGDSAVYLCASRAGGGTGELFFGEGSRLTVL.

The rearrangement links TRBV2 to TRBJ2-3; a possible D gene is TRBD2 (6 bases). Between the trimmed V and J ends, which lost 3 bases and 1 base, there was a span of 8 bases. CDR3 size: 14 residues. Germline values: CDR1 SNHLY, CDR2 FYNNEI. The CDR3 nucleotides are TGTGCCAGCAGTGATAGGGAGGGCACAGATACGCAGTATTTT. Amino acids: CASSDREGTDTQYF.

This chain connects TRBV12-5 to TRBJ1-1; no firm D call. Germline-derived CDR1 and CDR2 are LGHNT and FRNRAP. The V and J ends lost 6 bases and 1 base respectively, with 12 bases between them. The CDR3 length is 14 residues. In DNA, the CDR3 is TGTGCTAGTGGACCCACCCGACAGAACACTGAAGCTTTCTTT. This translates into CASGPTRQNTEAFF.